The T cell receptor (beta chain) described here comes from a study of beta chain features in type 1 diabetes. Overall study: Investigators examined around 110 million sorted cells across all samples. Study-level points and caveats: Sequencing the cDNA could make cells with high TCR expression show up more than they should. Moderately but significantly shorter TCRB CDR3s were found in Type 1 diabetes patients in all four CD4+ subsets.

V lost 6 bases to trimming and J lost 0 bases; unmatched junction nucleotides: 5. This CDR3 spans 14 amino acids. The germline V gene encodes CDR1 SGHVS and CDR2 FNYEAQ. The sequenced template was cDNA made from the entire isolated RNA. TCRdb's table, derived via immunoSEQ multiplex PCR, lists solely in-frame clones and lacks some. Of about 340,000 clones in the sample, approximately 15% are singletons; the top ten hold 0.015%. This clone has just a few counts. Its target is unknown. The J gene is TRBJ2-7, the V gene TRBV7-6; TRBD1 agrees at 7 bases. This clonotype originated in a woman aged 18-29 years with type 1 diabetes. The sequenced sample consisted of naive CD4+ T cells from blood. The CDR3 coding sequence is TGTGCCAGCAGTCTCGGACAGGCCTCCTACGAGCAGTACTTC. Residues: CASSLGQASYEQYF. The full variable domain, with the rest looked up from reference TRBV7-6 and TRBJ2-7, is GAGVSQSPRYKVTKRGQDVALRCDPISGHVSLYWYRQALGQGPEFLTYFNYEAQQDKSGLPNDRFSAERPEGSISTLTIQRTEQRDSAMYRCASSLGQASYEQYFGPGTRLTVT.